These 11 T cell receptor beta chains originate from one sample sequenced in a study of response to subunit inactivated influenza vaccine. Each CDR3 protein gets one entry after TCRdb re-called the RT-PCR reads with MiXCR. In the table there are roughly 180,000 distinct CDR3 sequences, 7.5% to 10% of which are singletons. The source was non-naive T cells sorted from PBMCs, collected on the day of vaccination. The receptors come from a man aged 50 to 60 who received an inactivated influenza vaccine.

This chain uses TRBV4-2 with TRBJ2-1; D ambiguous. Trimming removed 4 bases from V and 8 bases from J, with 24 bases in between. The CDR3 has 17 amino acids. The germline CDR1 and CDR2 sequences are LGHNA and YNFKEQ. CDR3 region: CASSRLSQAVPSDEQFF. The CDR3 DNA is TGTGCCAGCAGCCGCCTTTCGCAGGCGGTTCCTTCGGATGAGCAGTTCTTC.

This clonotype occurred many times. This chain uses TRBV4-3 with TRBJ2-2, with D tentatively TRBD1 or TRBD2 (5 bases each). This CDR3 is built from 14 residues. V dropped 4 bases and J dropped 6 bases, with 12 bases sitting between them. Germline CDR1 LGHNA, CDR2 YSLEER. In DNA form, the CDR3 reads TGCGCCAGCAGCCGAGGCGTGGGGGCCGGGGAGCTGTTTTTT. Translating it yields CASSRGVGAGELFF.

Ten or more counts support this clonotype. This sequence joins TRBV7-2 and TRBJ2-7; the D gene is possibly TRBD1 (6 bases). The CDR3 is made up of 12 amino acids. Trimming stripped 4 bases from V and 4 bases from J, with 8 bases between. Germline lookup yields CDR1 SGHTA and CDR2 FQGNSA. CDR3 residues: CASSSQGYEQYF. CDR3 DNA: TGTGCCAGCAGCTCACAGGGATACGAGCAGTACTTC. The full variable domain, rest sourced from reference TRBV7-2 and TRBJ2-7, is GAGVSQSPSNKVTEKGKDVELRCDPISGHTALYWYRQSLGQGLEFLIYFQGNSAPDKSGLPSDRFSAERTGGSVSTLTIQRTQQEDSAVYLCASSSQGYEQYFGPGTRLTVT.

This clonotype was recorded a few times. The genes are TRBV6-2 or TRBV6-3 and TRBJ2-2; perhaps TRBD2 as D (7 bases). The germline V and J ends were trimmed by 8 bases and 7 bases, with 17 bases remaining between them. Germline CDR1 and CDR2: MNHEY and SVGEGT. The CDR3 is made up of 14 amino acids. In nucleotides, the CDR3 is TGTGCCAGCGTTAGGGCGGGGGCCGGCGGGGAGCTGTTTTTT. Its protein product is CASVRAGAGGELFF.

This clonotype has a handful of counts. CDR3 DNA: TGTGCCAGCAGCTCCCCGACGGGGGAGCAGTACTTC. Translating gives CASSSPTGEQYF. The chain is built from TRBV7-6 and TRBJ2-7; D is perhaps TRBD2 (5 bases). Trimming cost V 4 bases and J 7 bases, with 11 bases left between them. The germline gives CDR1 SGHVS, CDR2 FNYEAQ. The CDR3 is 12 residues long.

This clonotype was seen only a few times. The CDR3, as DNA: TGCGCCAGCAGCCAAGTGGCTGAGGGCGTCAATCAGCCCCAGCATTTT. Amino acid sequence: CASSQVAEGVNQPQHF. The rearrangement uses TRBV4-1 and TRBJ1-5; unclear D gene. Germline V CDR1 and CDR2: MGHRA, YSYEKL. The ends were cut back, 1 base at V and 3 bases at J, with 13 bases in the middle. The CDR3 runs to 16 residues.

To note about this clonotype: The junction shows a germline mismatch at one end, possibly a read error. This rearrangement joins TRBV12-3 or TRBV12-4 to TRBJ1-1; 7 bases are a match to TRBD1. The CDR3 loop spans 14 amino acids. CDR3 coding DNA: TGTGCCAGCAGACCGACAGGGCAGAACACTGAAGCTTACTTT. Protein product: CASRPTGQNTEAYF.

A few counts support this clonotype. The chain is built from TRBV27 and TRBJ1-1; no reliable D call. CDR3 length equals 13 residues. Trimming removed 10 bases at V and 0 bases at J, with 12 bases between. The germline V gene has CDR1 MNHEY and CDR2 SMNVEV (reference sequence). CDR3 sequence (DNA): TGTGCCACCAAGGGCGGGATGAACACTGAAGCTTTCTTT. Translation: CATKGGMNTEAFF.

This clonotype showed up many times. The chain uses TRBV7-9 and TRBJ2-5; unclear D gene. The V gene's germline CDR1 is SEHNR and CDR2 FQNEAQ (reference sequence). CDR3 length equals 13 residues. V gave up 5 bases and J gave up 6 bases, with 13 bases separating them. The CDR3 bases are TGTGCCAGCAGCCCGAGGACCGGACAGACCCAGTACTTC. It is translated as CASSPRTGQTQYF.

This clonotype appeared a few times. This chain links TRBV29-1 with TRBJ2-3; 11 positions agree with TRBD2. The CDR3 sequence is 14 residues long. V dropped 2 bases and J dropped 3; count of bases not matched to a gene: 1. Germline-derived CDR1 and CDR2 are SQVTM and ANQGSEA. CDR3 in DNA: TGCAGCGTTGAAACTAGCGGGGGAACAGATACGCAGTATTTT. Residues: CSVETSGGTDTQYF.

This chain connects TRBV20-1 to TRBJ2-7; 10 positions match TRBD1. The V and J ends lost 2 bases and 5 bases, in that order; junction bases with no gene match: 6. The germline V gene has CDR1 DFQATT and CDR2 SNEGSKA (reference sequence). The CDR3 extends over 14 amino acids. CDR3 nucleotide sequence: TGCAGTGCTAGACCCGGGACAGGGGATAACGAGCAGTACTTC. Its protein is CSARPGTGDNEQYF.